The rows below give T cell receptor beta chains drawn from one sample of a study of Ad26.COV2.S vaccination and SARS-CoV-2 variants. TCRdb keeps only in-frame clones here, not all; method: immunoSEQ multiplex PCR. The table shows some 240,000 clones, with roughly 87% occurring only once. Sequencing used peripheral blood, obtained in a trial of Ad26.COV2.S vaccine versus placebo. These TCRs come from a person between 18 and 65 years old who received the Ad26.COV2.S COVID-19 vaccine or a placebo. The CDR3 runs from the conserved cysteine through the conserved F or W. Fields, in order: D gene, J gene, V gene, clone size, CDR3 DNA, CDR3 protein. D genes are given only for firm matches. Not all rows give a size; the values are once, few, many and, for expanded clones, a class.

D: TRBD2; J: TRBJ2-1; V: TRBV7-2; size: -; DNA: TGTGCCAGCAGCTCACTAGGACTAGCGGGGTCCCATGAGCAGTTCTTC; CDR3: CASSSLGLAGSHEQFF
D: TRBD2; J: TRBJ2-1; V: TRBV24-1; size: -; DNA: TGTGCCACCAGTGACTCAACAGCGGGGGGGCCCAATGAGCAGTTCTTC; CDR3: CATSDSTAGGPNEQFF
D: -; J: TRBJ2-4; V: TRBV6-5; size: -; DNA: TGTGCCAGCAGTTATGGGACGGCGGTAGCTGAAAACATTCAGTACTTC; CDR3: CASSYGTAVAENIQYF
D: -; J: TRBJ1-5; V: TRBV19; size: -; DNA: TGTGCCAGTAGTATAGATCGACGGGGATTCAATCAGCCCCAGCATTTT; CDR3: CASSIDRRGFNQPQHF
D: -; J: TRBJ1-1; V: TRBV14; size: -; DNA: TGTGCCAGCAGCCGCCGGGGATATGAAGCTTTCTTT; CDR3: CASSRRGYEAFF
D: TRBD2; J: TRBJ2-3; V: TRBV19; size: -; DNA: TGTGCCAGTAATAGCGGGAGTACAGATACGCAGTATTTT; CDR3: CASNSGSTDTQYF
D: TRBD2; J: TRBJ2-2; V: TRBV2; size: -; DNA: TGTGCCAGCAGGGCCCGACTAGCGGGGGGCCCGAACACCGGGGAGCTGTTTTTT; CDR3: CASRARLAGGPNTGELFF
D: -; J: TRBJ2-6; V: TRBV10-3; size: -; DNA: TGTGCCATCAGTGAACAGGGAGAGGCTGGGGCCAACGTCCTGACTTTC; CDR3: CAISEQGEAGANVLTF
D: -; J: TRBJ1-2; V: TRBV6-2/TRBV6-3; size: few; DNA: TGTGCCAGCAGTTACCGCGGGCCTAGGACTAACTATGGCTACACCTTC; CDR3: CASSYRGPRTNYGYTF
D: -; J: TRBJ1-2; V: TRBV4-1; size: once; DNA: TGCGCCAGCAGCCACCCCGGGTCCCCGGGCAGCTACACCTTC; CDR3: CASSHPGSPGSYTF
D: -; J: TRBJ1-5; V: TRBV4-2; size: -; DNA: TGTGCCAGCAGCCAAGAAGCCCCACAGGGCCTCAATCAGCCCCAGCATTTT; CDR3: CASSQEAPQGLNQPQHF
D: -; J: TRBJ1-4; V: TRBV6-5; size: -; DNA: TGTGCCAGCCGTCGCGGGAATGAAAAACTGTTTTTT; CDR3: CASRRGNEKLFF
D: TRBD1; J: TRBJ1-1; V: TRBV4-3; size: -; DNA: TGCGCCAGCAGCCACCCAGGACAGGAGAACACTGAAGCTTTCTTT; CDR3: CASSHPGQENTEAFF
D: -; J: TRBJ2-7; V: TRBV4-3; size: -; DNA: TGCGCCAGCAGCCACGACAGGGAGGTGCAGTACTTC; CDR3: CASSHDREVQYF
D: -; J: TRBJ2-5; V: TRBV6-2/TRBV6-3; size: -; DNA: TGTGCCAGCAGTTCCCGGCGGGAGACCCAGTACTTC; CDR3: CASSSRRETQYF
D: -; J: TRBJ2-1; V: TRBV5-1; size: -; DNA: TGCGCCAGCAGCTCAGGGGGGGCGGTTTACAATGAGCAGTTCTTC; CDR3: CASSSGGAVYNEQFF
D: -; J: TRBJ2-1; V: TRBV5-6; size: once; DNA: TGTGCCAGCAGCTTGCGCGGGAATCCCCACTACAATGAGCAGTTCTTC; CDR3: CASSLRGNPHYNEQFF
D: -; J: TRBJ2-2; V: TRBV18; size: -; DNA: TGTGCCAGCTCACCATTAAGCACCGGGGAGCTGTTTTTT; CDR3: CASSPLSTGELFF
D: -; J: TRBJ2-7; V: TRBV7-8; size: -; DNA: TGTGCCAGCAGCTTAGGGGGAGGGGGCGACGAGCAGTACTTC; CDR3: CASSLGGGGDEQYF
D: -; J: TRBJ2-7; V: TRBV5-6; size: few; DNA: TGTGCCAGCAGCCTGGGTCCTCGGGAGCAGTACTTC; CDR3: CASSLGPREQYF
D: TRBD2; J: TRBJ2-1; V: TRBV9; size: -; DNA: TGTGCCAGCAGCGCGAACCCCGAGGGTAGCGGGGGGACGAAGTTCTTC; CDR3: CASSANPEGSGGTKFF
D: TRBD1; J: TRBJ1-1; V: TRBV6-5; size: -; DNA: TGTGCCAGCGGTAGCCGACAGGGGGTGGCCACTGAAGCTTTCTTT; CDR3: CASGSRQGVATEAFF
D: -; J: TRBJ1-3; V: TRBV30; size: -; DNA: TGTGCCTGGAAATGGGCCTCTGGAAACACCATATATTTT; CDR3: CAWKWASGNTIYF
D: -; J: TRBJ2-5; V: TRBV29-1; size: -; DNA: TGCAGCGTTGAAGTTAACGGGGGCGTTCAGTACTTC; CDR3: CSVEVNGGVQYF
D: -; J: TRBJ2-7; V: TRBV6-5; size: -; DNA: TGTGCCAGCTGGACGGGGTCGTCCTACGAGCAGTACTTC; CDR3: CASWTGSSYEQYF
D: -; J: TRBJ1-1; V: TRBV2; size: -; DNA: TGTGCCAGCAGTGGACCAGACAGCTTGAACACTGAAGCTTTCTTT; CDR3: CASSGPDSLNTEAFF
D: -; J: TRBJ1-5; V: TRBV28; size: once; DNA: TGTGCCAGCAGTTTATCACAGGGCCGTCAGCCCCAGCATTTT; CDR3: CASSLSQGRQPQHF
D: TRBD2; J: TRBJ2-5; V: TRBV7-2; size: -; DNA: TGTGCCAGCAGCTTAGTGGTAGCGGGACAAGAGACCCAGTACTTC; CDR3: CASSLVVAGQETQYF
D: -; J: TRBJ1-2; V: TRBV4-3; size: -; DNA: TGCGCCAGCAGGAATTTCGGTGAAAACTATGGCTACACCTTC; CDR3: CASRNFGENYGYTF
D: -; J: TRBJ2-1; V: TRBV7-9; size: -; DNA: TGTGCCAGCAGCTTAAGGGGGGGTACCTACAATGAGCAGTTCTTC; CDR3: CASSLRGGTYNEQFF
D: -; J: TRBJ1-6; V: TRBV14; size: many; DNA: TGTGCCAGCAGCCAAGATATTCGGGGGTCACCCCTCCACTTT; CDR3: CASSQDIRGSPLHF
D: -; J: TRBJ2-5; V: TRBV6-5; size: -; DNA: TGTGCCAGCAGTTACGGTGATGCAGAGGAGACCCAGTACTTC; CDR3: CASSYGDAEETQYF
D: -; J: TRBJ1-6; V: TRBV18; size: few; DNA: TGTGCCAGCCAGCCGGGGGTTGGGAGTTCACCCCTCCACTTT; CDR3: CASQPGVGSSPLHF
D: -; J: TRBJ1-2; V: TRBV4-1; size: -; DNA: TGCGCCAGCAGCCTACAAAAGGACGGAAACTATGGCTACACCTTC; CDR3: CASSLQKDGNYGYTF
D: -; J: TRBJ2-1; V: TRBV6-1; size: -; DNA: TGTGCCAGCAGTGAATTGGGGGATCCCTCCTACAATGAGCAGTTCTTC; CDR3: CASSELGDPSYNEQFF
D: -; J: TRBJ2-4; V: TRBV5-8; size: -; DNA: TGTGCCAGCAATAGTGGGGGGATGGCCAAAAACATTCAGTACTTC; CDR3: CASNSGGMAKNIQYF
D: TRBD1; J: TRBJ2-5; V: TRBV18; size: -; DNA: TGTGCCAGCTCTCCGGACAGGGCTGAGACCCAGTACTTC; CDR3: CASSPDRAETQYF
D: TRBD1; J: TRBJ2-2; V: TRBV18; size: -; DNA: TGTGCCAGCTCACCAAGGACAGGGTCGAACACCGGGGAGCTGTTTTTT; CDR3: CASSPRTGSNTGELFF
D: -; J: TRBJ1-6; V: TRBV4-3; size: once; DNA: TGCGCCAGCAGCGACACCCGGGATTCACCCCTCCACTTT; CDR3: CASSDTRDSPLHF
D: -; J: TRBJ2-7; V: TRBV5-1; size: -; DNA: TGCGCCAGCAGTGCGGCGTTCGAGCAGTACTTC; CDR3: CASSAAFEQYF
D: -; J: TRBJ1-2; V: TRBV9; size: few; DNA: TGTGCCAGCAGCTCAAGGGGAGAATATGGCTACACCTTC; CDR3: CASSSRGEYGYTF